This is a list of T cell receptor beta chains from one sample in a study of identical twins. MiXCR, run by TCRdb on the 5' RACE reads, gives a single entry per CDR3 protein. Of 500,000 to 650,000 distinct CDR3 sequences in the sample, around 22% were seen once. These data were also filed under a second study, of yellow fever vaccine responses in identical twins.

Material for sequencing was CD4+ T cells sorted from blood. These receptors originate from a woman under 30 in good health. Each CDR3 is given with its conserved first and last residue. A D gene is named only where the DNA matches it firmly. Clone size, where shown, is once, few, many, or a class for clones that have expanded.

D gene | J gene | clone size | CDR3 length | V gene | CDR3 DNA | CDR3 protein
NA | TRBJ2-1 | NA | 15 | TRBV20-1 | TGCAGTGCTAGAGAGTGGCAGGGCTCCTACAATGAGCAGTTCTTC | CSAREWQGSYNEQFF
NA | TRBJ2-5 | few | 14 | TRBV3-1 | TGTGCCAGCAGCCAAGTCTACAGTCAAGAGACCCAGTACTTC | CASSQVYSQETQYF
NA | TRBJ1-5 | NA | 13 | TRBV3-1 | TGTGCCAGCAGCCAAGATTTGCGTCAGCCCCAGCATTTT | CASSQDLRQPQHF
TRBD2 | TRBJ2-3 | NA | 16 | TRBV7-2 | TGTGCCAGCAGCTTGTGGGTTCGGGGGGGCACAGATACGCAGTATTTT | CASSLWVRGGTDTQYF
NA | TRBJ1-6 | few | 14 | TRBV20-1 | TGCAGTGCAAGAGAGAGCTCCTATAATTCACCCCTCCACTTT | CSARESSYNSPLHF
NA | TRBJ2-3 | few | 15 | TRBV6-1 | TGTGCCAGCATACCCGGACACACTAGCACAGATACGCAGTATTTT | CASIPGHTSTDTQYF
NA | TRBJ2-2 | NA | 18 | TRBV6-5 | TGTGCCAGCAGTCCACTCGCCTTTAGAGGGGCGAACACCGGGGAGCTGTTTTTT | CASSPLAFRGANTGELFF
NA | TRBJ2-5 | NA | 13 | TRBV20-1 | TGCACCGCTAGGCACAACTCCCAAGAGACCCAGTACTTC | CTARHNSQETQYF
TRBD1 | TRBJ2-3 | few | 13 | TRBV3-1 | TGTGCCAGCAGCCAACTGGGACAGGGGCAAAAGTATTTT | CASSQLGQGQKYF
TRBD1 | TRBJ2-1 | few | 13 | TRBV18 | TGTGCCAGCTCACCCTGGGACAGCCGTGAGCAGTTCTTC | CASSPWDSREQFF
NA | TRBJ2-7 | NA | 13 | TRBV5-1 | TGCGCCAGCAGCTTGGGTTCCCACTACGAGCAGTACTTC | CASSLGSHYEQYF
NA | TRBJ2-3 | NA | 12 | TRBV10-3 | TGTGCCATCAGTGCAGGGTTAGATACGCAGTATTTT | CAISAGLDTQYF
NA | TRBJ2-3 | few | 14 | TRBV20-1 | TGCAGTGCCCCGGGACGCTTTCTTCCAGATACGCAGTATTTT | CSAPGRFLPDTQYF
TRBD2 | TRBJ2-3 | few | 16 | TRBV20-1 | TGCAGTGCTAGAAAGGCTAGCGGGGGTCTTACAGATACGCAGTATTTT | CSARKASGGLTDTQYF
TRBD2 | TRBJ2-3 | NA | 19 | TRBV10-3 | TGTGCCATCAGTGTAGGACTAGCGGGGGGGAATTCTATCACAGATACGCAGTATTTT | CAISVGLAGGNSITDTQYF
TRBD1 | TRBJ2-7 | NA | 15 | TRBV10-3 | TGTGCCATCAGTGAAGGGACAGGGAGCTCCTACGAGCAGTACTTC | CAISEGTGSSYEQYF
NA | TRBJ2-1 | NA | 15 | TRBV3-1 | TGTGCCAGCAGCCCCCGATTAGCTTCCTACAATGAGCAGTTCTTC | CASSPRLASYNEQFF
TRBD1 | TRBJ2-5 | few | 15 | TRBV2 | TGTGCCAGCAGTCACCGGACAGGGGAAAAAGAGACCCAGTACTTC | CASSHRTGEKETQYF
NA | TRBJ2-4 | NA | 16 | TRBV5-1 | TGCGCCAGCAGCCTAGCGACAGGGTTGACCAAAAACATTCAGTACTTC | CASSLATGLTKNIQYF
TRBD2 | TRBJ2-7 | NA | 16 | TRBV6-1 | TGTGCCAGCAAGGGACTAGCGGGAGGCGACTCCTACGAGCAGTACTTC | CASKGLAGGDSYEQYF
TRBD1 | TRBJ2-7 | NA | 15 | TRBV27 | TGTGCCAGCAGTTCCTGGGGGACAGGGTCGAACGAGCAGTACTTC | CASSSWGTGSNEQYF
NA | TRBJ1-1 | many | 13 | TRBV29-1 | TGCAGCGTTGCCGGACGGATGAACACTGAAGCTTTCTTT | CSVAGRMNTEAFF
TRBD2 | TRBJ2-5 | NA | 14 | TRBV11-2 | TGTGCCAGCAGCTCAGGACTAGCCTGGGAGACCCAGTACTTC | CASSSGLAWETQYF
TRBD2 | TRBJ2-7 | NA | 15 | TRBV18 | TGTGCCAGCTCACCTGAGCGGGAGAAGATCTACGAGCAGTACTTC | CASSPEREKIYEQYF
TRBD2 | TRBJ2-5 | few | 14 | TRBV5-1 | TGCGCCAGCAGCTGGACGGGACTATATGAGACCCAGTACTTC | CASSWTGLYETQYF
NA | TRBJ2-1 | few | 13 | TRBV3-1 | TGTGCCAGCAGCCAAGATACCGACAATGAGCAGTTCTTC | CASSQDTDNEQFF
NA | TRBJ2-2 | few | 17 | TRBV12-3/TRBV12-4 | TGTGCCAGCAGTTTCCTTTGGGCGACATCGAACACCGGGGAGCTGTTTTTT | CASSFLWATSNTGELFF
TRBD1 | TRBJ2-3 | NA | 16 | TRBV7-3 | TGTGCCAGCAGCTTAACGAGGGACAGAGGCACAGATACGCAGTATTTT | CASSLTRDRGTDTQYF
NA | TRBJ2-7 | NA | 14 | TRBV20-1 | TGCAGTGCTAGAGCGGGCGGGAAGAACTACGAGCAGTACTTC | CSARAGGKNYEQYF
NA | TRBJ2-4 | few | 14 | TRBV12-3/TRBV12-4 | TGTGCCAGCAGACCTGGGGGACCCAAAAACATTCAGTACTTC | CASRPGGPKNIQYF
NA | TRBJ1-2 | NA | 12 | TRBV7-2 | TGTGCCAGCAGCATGGGGGAAACAGGCTACACCTTC | CASSMGETGYTF
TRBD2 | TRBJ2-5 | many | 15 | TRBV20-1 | TGCAGTGTCTCAAGACTAGCGGGAGCGGGAGAGACCCAGTACTTC | CSVSRLAGAGETQYF
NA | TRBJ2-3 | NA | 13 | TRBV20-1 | TGCAGTGCTAGGCCGAAGATGGCAGATACGCAGTATTTT | CSARPKMADTQYF
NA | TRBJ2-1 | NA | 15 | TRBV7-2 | TGTGCCAGCAGCTTACTCCCTACCACCGTCGATGAGCAGTTCTTC | CASSLLPTTVDEQFF
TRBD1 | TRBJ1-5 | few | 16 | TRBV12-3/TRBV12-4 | TGTGCCAGCAGTTTAGGACAGGGTTTGGGCAATCAGCCCCAGCATTTT | CASSLGQGLGNQPQHF
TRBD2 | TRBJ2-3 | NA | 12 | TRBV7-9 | TGTGCCAGCAGCTTCCCCCGGGGGGAGCAGTATTTT | CASSFPRGEQYF
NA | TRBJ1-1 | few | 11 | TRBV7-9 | TGTGCCAGCAGCTTAAGGGTTGAAGCTTTCTTT | CASSLRVEAFF
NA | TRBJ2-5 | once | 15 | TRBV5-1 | TGCGCCAGCAGTTCTCTTACAGGGATGGGAGAGACCCAGTACTTC | CASSSLTGMGETQYF
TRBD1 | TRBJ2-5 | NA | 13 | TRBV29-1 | TGCAGCACGAGACAGGGATTACAAGAGACCCAGTACTTC | CSTRQGLQETQYF
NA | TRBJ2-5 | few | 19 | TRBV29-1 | TGCAGCGTTGATCCCGTCGGCAGGGGAGAAATAGGGTCTCAAGAGACCCAGTACTTC | CSVDPVGRGEIGSQETQYF
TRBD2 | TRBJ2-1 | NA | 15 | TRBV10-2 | TGCGCCAGCAGAAATAGCGGGAGAATATACAATGAGCAGTTCTTC | CASRNSGRIYNEQFF
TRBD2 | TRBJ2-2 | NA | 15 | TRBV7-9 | TGTGCCAGCAGCACCAGCGGGACCTACACCGGGGAGCTGTTTTTT | CASSTSGTYTGELFF
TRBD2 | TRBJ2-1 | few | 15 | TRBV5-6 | TGTGCCAGCAGACGACTAGCGGGAGCTTACAATGAGCAGTTCTTC | CASRRLAGAYNEQFF
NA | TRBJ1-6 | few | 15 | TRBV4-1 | TGCGCCAGCAGCCAAGTGAGCTCCTATAATTCACCCCTCCACTTT | CASSQVSSYNSPLHF
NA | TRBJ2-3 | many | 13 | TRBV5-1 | TGCGCCACCAACCCTGACAGCACAGATACGCAGTATTTT | CATNPDSTDTQYF
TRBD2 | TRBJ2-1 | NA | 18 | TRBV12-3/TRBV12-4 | TGTGCCTGCTGCAAACCGGGACTAGCTCGTGGGAGGAGTGGTGAGCAGTTCTTC | CACCKPGLARGRSGEQFF
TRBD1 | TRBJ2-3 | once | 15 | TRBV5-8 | TGTGCCAGCAGCTCGAGTCCTACAGGGGGTGATACGCAGTATTTT | CASSSSPTGGDTQYF